This is a list of T cell receptor beta chains from one sample in a study of CD8 T cells in Susac syndrome. TCRdb re-called the immunoSEQ multiplex PCR reads with MiXCR, one entry per CDR3 protein. The sample yields over 150,000 distinct CDR3 sequences, approximately 93% seen once. The sequencing sample was made of CD4+ T cells from PBMCs. Receptors were obtained from a human donor with multiple sclerosis. CDR3s include the opening cysteine and the closing phenylalanine or tryptophan. The D gene is left open where the match is weak. The listing skips clone size in some rows; elsewhere it reads once, few, many or a size class.

j_call clone_size v_call d_call cdr3_nt cdr3_aa
TRBJ2-5 - TRBV4-2 TRBD2 TGTGCCAGCAGCCAAAAGCGGGGGACTCAAGAGACCCAGTACTTC CASSQKRGTQETQYF
TRBJ2-3 once TRBV24-1 - TGTGCCACCAGTGATCCTACCCGGACCACAGATACGCAGTATTTT CATSDPTRTTDTQYF
TRBJ1-1 once TRBV2 - TGTGCCAGCAGTAATGGTTGGCGAGGCACTGAAGCTTTCTTT CASSNGWRGTEAFF
TRBJ1-1 - TRBV6-5 - TGTGCCAGCAGGTCGGAGGGAGAAGCTTTCTTT CASRSEGEAFF
TRBJ1-5 - TRBV2 - TGTGCCAGCAGTCAGGACTTTATGCGGAATCAGCCCCAGCATTTT CASSQDFMRNQPQHF
TRBJ1-1 - TRBV5-4 TRBD1 TGTGCCAGCAGCCCCTATCCATCCGGGACAGGGGAAAAGAACACTGAAGCTTTCTTT CASSPYPSGTGEKNTEAFF
TRBJ2-5 - TRBV5-1 TRBD2 TGCGCCAGCAGCCCCGGACTAGCGGGGGGCACCAGGGAGACCCAGTACTTC CASSPGLAGGTRETQYF
TRBJ2-3 - TRBV10-3 TRBD2 TGTGCCATCAGTGGTCTGAGCGGGGGGGACACAGATACGCAGTATTTT CAISGLSGGDTDTQYF
TRBJ2-5 - TRBV20-1 - TGCAGTGCTAGAGTTCGGGGAGGGGGAGAGACCCAGTACTTC CSARVRGGGETQYF
TRBJ2-1 - TRBV19 TRBD2 TGTGCCAGTACCAAGGGACTAGTGGGTGAGCAGTTCTTC CASTKGLVGEQFF
TRBJ1-2 - TRBV5-1 - TGCGCCAGCAGCGTCACATCCGATGGCTACACCTTC CASSVTSDGYTF
TRBJ2-5 once TRBV5-1 TRBD2 TGCGCCAGCCTCGGGGGGGCCGGGGAGACCCAGTACTTC CASLGGAGETQYF
TRBJ2-3 - TRBV9 TRBD2 TGTGCCAGCAGCGTTCGAGCGGGAGGGGTCGCAGATACGCAGTATTTT CASSVRAGGVADTQYF
TRBJ1-1 - TRBV3-1 - TGTGCCAGCAGCCAAGCCCGGGACAACACTGAAGCTTTCTTT CASSQARDNTEAFF
TRBJ2-7 - TRBV28 - TGTGCCAGCAGTTTGGATGTTTACGAGCAGTACTTC CASSLDVYEQYF
TRBJ2-1 - TRBV7-6 TRBD1 TGTGCCAGCAGCTACCCCTCCGGGACAGGGGGCAATGAGCAGTTCTTC CASSYPSGTGGNEQFF
TRBJ2-3 - TRBV27 TRBD1 TGTGCCAGCAGTTCCTCGGGACAGCGGAAGGTGCAGTATTTT CASSSSGQRKVQYF
TRBJ2-1 - TRBV12-3/TRBV12-4 - TGTGCCAGCACCTTGTACGGGACCACATCTGCGGAGCAGTTCTTC CASTLYGTTSAEQFF
TRBJ1-5 once TRBV6-2/TRBV6-3 - TGTGCCAGCAACCCACTATCCAGCAATCAGCCCCAGCATTTT CASNPLSSNQPQHF
TRBJ2-5 - TRBV18 - TGTGCCAGCTCGCACGGGGGTCCCACACAGACCCAGTACTTC CASSHGGPTQTQYF
TRBJ2-3 - TRBV28 TRBD1 TGTGCCAGCAGTTCCCTTTTACGTACAGGGGGTCAAGATACGCAGTATTTT CASSSLLRTGGQDTQYF
TRBJ1-1 - TRBV29-1 - TGCAGCGTTGCTTGGGGGTGGGACACTGAAGCTTTCTTT CSVAWGWDTEAFF
TRBJ1-1 once TRBV6-5 - TGTGCCAGCAGTGCTACCCCCGCGAACACTGAAGCTTTCTTT CASSATPANTEAFF
TRBJ1-6 - TRBV5-1 - TGCGCCAGCAGCACCGATCCGACAGCCAATTCACCCCTCCACTTT CASSTDPTANSPLHF
TRBJ2-5 once TRBV20-1 - TGCAGTGCTATACCTTACGGGGGTGCCGAAGAGACCCAGTACTTC CSAIPYGGAEETQYF
TRBJ2-7 - TRBV20-1 TRBD1 TGCAGTGCTAGAGATCGAGGGTTGGACAGGGGGGGAAAGCAGTACTTC CSARDRGLDRGGKQYF
TRBJ2-5 - TRBV12-3/TRBV12-4 - TGTGCCAGCAGTTTGGGCAGCACTCAAGAGACCCAGTACTTC CASSLGSTQETQYF
TRBJ1-1 - TRBV6-8 - TGTGCCAGCAGTCAACGGGGAGGGGTGAACACTGAAGCTTTCTTT CASSQRGGVNTEAFF
TRBJ1-1 - TRBV5-1 - TGCGCCAGCAGCCCCATGGACTCGGGACGCACTGAAGCTTTCTTT CASSPMDSGRTEAFF
TRBJ2-6 - TRBV11-2 - TGTGCCAGCAGCCTCAACCCTGGAGGGGCCGGGGCCAACGTCCTGACTTTC CASSLNPGGAGANVLTF
TRBJ2-6 - TRBV29-1 TRBD2 TGCAGCGTTGGGGAGGGGCCACACTCTGGGGCCAACGTCCTGACTTTC CSVGEGPHSGANVLTF
TRBJ2-4 - TRBV12-3/TRBV12-4 TRBD2 TGTGCCAGCAGTTTTGAGGGAGGGTGGGAAAACATTCAGTACTTC CASSFEGGWENIQYF
TRBJ1-4 - TRBV6-2/TRBV6-3 - TGTGCCAGCAGTTATGCAGGACAGACGAATGAAAAACTGTTTTTT CASSYAGQTNEKLFF
TRBJ2-7 - TRBV5-1 - TGCGCCAGCAGCCCTCACAGGGACGAGCAGTACTTC CASSPHRDEQYF
TRBJ1-1 - TRBV5-6 - TGTGCCAGCAGCTCACAGGGTGGCTACACTGAAGCTTTCTTT CASSSQGGYTEAFF
TRBJ2-7 once TRBV29-1 - TGCAGCGTTGGGTTACAGTACGGGTACGAGCAGTACTTC CSVGLQYGYEQYF
TRBJ1-2 - TRBV30 - TGTGCCGGGGGCACCCGAGCCCTCTCAAACTATGGCTACACCTTC CAGGTRALSNYGYTF
TRBJ2-3 - TRBV5-1 TRBD2 TGCGCCAGCAGCTTTGGACTAGCGGAGAGCACAGATACGCAGTATTTT CASSFGLAESTDTQYF
TRBJ2-5 - TRBV3-1 TRBD2 TGTGCCAGCAGCTATCACCGGACCTCGGGGGGGGAGACCCAGTACTTC CASSYHRTSGGETQYF
TRBJ1-4 - TRBV19 TRBD1 TGTGCCAGTAGTATTCGACAGGGGATCAATGAAAAACTGTTTTTT CASSIRQGINEKLFF
TRBJ2-1 - TRBV3-1 - TGTGCCAGCAGTCCAGGGGTACGGGATGAGCAGTTCTTC CASSPGVRDEQFF
TRBJ1-4 - TRBV5-1 - TGCGCCAGCAGCTCAAGCTATCCTTTCGATGAAAAACTGTTTTTT CASSSSYPFDEKLFF
TRBJ1-1 - TRBV4-1 - TGCGCCAGCAGCAGGCTAAGGAACACTGAAGCTTTCTTT CASSRLRNTEAFF
TRBJ2-1 - TRBV7-8 - TGTGCCAGCAGCTTATCAAATCCTGTAAAGGGAATGCAGTTCTTC CASSLSNPVKGMQFF
TRBJ2-5 - TRBV12-3/TRBV12-4 TRBD2 TGTGCCAGCAGTTTTAGCGGGGGGCCCGAATCTCATCCGGCCCAGTACTTC CASSFSGGPESHPAQYF
TRBJ2-3 once TRBV9 - TGTGCCAGCAGCGTAAGTGTAGATACGCAGTATTTT CASSVSVDTQYF
TRBJ1-6 - TRBV3-1 TRBD1 TGTGCCAGCAGCCAGGCCCGGGACAGGCGTCACTCACCCCTCCACTTT CASSQARDRRHSPLHF
TRBJ1-4 - TRBV28 TRBD1 TGTGCCAGCAACTCACAGGGGGCGCGTGAAAAACTGTTTTTT CASNSQGAREKLFF
TRBJ2-1 - TRBV4-1 - TGCGCCAGCAGCTCCCCAACGCTAGCACGGGTCAATGAGCAGTTCTTC CASSSPTLARVNEQFF